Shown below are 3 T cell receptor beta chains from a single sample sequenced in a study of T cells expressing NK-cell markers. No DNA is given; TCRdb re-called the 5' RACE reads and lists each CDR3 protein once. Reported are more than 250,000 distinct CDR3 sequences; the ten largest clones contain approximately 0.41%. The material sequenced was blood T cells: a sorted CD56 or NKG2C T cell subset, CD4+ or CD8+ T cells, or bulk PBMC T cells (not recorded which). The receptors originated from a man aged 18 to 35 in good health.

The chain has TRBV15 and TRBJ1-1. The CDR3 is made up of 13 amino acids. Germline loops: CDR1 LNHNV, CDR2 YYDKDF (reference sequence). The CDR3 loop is CATSRDRAPEAFF.

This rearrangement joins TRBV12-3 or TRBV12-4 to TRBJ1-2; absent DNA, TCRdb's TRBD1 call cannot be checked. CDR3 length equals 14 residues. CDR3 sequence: CASSLADRAGGYTF.

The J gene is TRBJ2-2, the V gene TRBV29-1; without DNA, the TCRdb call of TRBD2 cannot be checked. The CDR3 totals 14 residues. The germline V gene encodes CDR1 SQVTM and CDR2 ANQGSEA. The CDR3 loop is CSVRLAEFTGELFF.